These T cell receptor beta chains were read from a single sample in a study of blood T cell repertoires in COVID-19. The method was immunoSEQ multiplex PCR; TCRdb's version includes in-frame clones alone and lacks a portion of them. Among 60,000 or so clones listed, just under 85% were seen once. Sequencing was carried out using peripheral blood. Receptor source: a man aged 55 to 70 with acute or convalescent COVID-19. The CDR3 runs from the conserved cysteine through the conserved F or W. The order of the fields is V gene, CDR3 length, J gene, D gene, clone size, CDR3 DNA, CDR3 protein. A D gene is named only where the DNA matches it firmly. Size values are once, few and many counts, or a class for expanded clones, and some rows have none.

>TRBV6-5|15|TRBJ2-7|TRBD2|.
TGTGCCAGCAGACCCTATAGCGGGGGTAGTTACGAGCAGTACTTC
CASRPYSGGSYEQYF
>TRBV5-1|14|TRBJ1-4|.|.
TGCGCCAGCAGCTTGACAGGTGAAAATGAAAAACTGTTTTTT
CASSLTGENEKLFF
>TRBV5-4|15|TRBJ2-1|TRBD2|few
TGTGCCAGCAGCCCAGGGGGACTAGCCGCGGGTGAGCAGTTCTTC
CASSPGGLAAGEQFF
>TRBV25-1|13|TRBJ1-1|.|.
TGTGCCAGCAGCCAGGGAATCGACACTGAAGCTTTCTTT
CASSQGIDTEAFF
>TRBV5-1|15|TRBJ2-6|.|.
TGCGCCAGCAGGCAGGGACTCTCTGGGGCCAACGTCCTGACTTTC
CASRQGLSGANVLTF
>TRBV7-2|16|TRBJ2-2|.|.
TGTGCCAGCAGCTTAGTTGGGGGGTTTAACACCGGGGAGCTGTTTTTT
CASSLVGGFNTGELFF
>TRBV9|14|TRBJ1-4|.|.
TGTGCCAGCAGCTCCAACCTACGGAGTGAAAAACTGTTTTTT
CASSSNLRSEKLFF
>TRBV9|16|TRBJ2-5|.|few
TGTGCCAGCAGCCCTCATGGGGGGGCCGCGTTAGAGACCCAGTACTTC
CASSPHGGAALETQYF
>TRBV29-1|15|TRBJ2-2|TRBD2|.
TGCAGCGCTGGCTTAGCGGGGGGGAACACCGGGGAGCTGTTTTTT
CSAGLAGGNTGELFF
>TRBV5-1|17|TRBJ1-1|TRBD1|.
TGCGCCAGCAGCTTTGCTGGGACAGCGTCCAGGAACACTGAAGCTTTCTTT
CASSFAGTASRNTEAFF
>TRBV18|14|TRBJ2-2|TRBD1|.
TGTGCCAGCTCTCGGGACAGCTTTACCGGGGAGCTGTTTTTT
CASSRDSFTGELFF
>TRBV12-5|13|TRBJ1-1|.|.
TGTGCTAGTGGTTTGGTAGGAGGGTATGAAGCTTTCTTT
CASGLVGGYEAFF
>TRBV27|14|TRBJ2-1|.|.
TGTGCCAGCAGGCAGACTAGCTCCTACAATGAGCAGTTCTTC
CASRQTSSYNEQFF
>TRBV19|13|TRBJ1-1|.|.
TGTGCCAGTAGTGCCGGGACAAACACTGAAGCTTTCTTT
CASSAGTNTEAFF
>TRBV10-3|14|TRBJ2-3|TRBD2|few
TGTGCCTCGTCGGGAGCGGGGACCACAGATACGCAGTATTTT
CASSGAGTTDTQYF
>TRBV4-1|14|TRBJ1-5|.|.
TGCGCCAGCAGCTCAGGGGATAGCAATCAGCCCCAGCATTTT
CASSSGDSNQPQHF
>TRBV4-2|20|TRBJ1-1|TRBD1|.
TGTGCCAGCAGCCAGATCGGGACAGGGCCTACCCTTGGAGTGAACACTGAAGCTTTCTTT
CASSQIGTGPTLGVNTEAFF
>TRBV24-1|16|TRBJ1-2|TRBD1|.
TGTGCCACCAGTGACTCCACAGGGGCCCTGATAGATGGCTACACCTTC
CATSDSTGALIDGYTF
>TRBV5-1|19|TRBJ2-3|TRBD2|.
TGCGCCAGCAGCTGGATCCGGCTAGCGGGGGCCGGGACCACAGATACGCAGTATTTT
CASSWIRLAGAGTTDTQYF
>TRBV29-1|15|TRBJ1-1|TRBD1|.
TGCAGCGTTCATGGGACAGCCCTTGAGAACACTGAAGCTTTCTTT
CSVHGTALENTEAFF
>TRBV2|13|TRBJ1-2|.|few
TGTGCCAGCAGTTCTACTGACAGCTATGGCTACACCTTC
CASSSTDSYGYTF
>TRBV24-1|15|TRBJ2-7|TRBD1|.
TGTGCCACCAGTGGTACCGGGACAGCTTACTACGAGCAGTACTTC
CATSGTGTAYYEQYF
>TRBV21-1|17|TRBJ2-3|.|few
TGTGCCAGCAGCACCGAGCGGGGGGGCGTCGGCACAGATACGCAGTATTTT
CASSTERGGVGTDTQYF
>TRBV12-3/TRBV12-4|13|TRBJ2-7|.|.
TGTGCCAGCAGTTCGTACTTCTCCTACGAGCAGTACTTC
CASSSYFSYEQYF
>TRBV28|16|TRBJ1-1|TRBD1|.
TGTGCCAGCAGTCCTGTCCAGGGGGCCTTGAACACTGAAGCTTTCTTT
CASSPVQGALNTEAFF
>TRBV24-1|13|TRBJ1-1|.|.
TGTGCCACCCGGGGAGCCTCCGCCGCTGAAGCTTTCTTT
CATRGASAAEAFF
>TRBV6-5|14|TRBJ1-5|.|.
TGTGCCAGCAGCCCAGCACAGCATTATCAGCCCCAGCATTTT
CASSPAQHYQPQHF
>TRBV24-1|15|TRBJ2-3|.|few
TGTGCCACCAGTGATCACGACAAGATCCCAGATACGCAGTATTTT
CATSDHDKIPDTQYF
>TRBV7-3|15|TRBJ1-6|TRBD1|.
TGTGCCAGCAGCCTTAACCCAGGGGGGAATTCACCCCTCCACTTT
CASSLNPGGNSPLHF
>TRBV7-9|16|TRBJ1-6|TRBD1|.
TGTGCCAGCAGCCGATCCGGGACAGGGGGCGGTGCACCCCTCCACTTT
CASSRSGTGGGAPLHF
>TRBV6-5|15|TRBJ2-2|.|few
TGTGCCAGCAGGCGTGGACTGGAGAACACCGGGGAGCTGTTTTTT
CASRRGLENTGELFF
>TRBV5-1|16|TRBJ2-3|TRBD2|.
TGCGCCAGCAGTCCCCGAGCCAGCGGGGACACAGATACGCAGTATTTT
CASSPRASGDTDTQYF
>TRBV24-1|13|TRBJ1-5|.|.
TGTGCCACAAAGTCAGGGGCAGATCAGCCCCAGCATTTT
CATKSGADQPQHF
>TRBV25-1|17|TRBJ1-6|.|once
TGTGCCAGCAGTGACCCAACAGGGAGCTCCTATAATTCACCCCTCCACTTT
CASSDPTGSSYNSPLHF
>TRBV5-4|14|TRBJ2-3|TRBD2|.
TGTGCCAGCAGCCTGGGACTAGCGGAAGATACGCAGTATTTT
CASSLGLAEDTQYF
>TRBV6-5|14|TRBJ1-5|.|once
TGTGCCAGCAGTCCCGGGGTTAATATCCAGCCCCAGCATTTT
CASSPGVNIQPQHF
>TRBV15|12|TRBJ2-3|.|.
TGTGCCATCGGACAGCTCACAGATACGCAGTATTTT
CAIGQLTDTQYF
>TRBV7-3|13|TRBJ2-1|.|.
TGTGCCAGCAGCTTAAGGGCTTACAATGAGCAGTTCTTC
CASSLRAYNEQFF
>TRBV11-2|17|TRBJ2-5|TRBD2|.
TGTGCCAGCAGCTTAGGTGGCCTAGCGGGGGGGCAAGAGACCCAGTACTTC
CASSLGGLAGGQETQYF
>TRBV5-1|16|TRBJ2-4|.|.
TGCGCCAGCAGCCGAGGGGTGGGACTCGCAAAAAACATTCAGTACTTC
CASSRGVGLAKNIQYF
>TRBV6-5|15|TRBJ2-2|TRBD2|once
TGTGCCGCGACTAGCGGGGGCGACAACACCGGGGAGCTGTTTTTT
CAATSGGDNTGELFF
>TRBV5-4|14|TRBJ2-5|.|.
TGTGCCAGCAGCTTGGCAGGGCAGCAAGAGACCCAGTACTTC
CASSLAGQQETQYF
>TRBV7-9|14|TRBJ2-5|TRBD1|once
TGTGCCAGCACCCCCCCGGGACAGAGAGAGACCCAGTACTTC
CASTPPGQRETQYF
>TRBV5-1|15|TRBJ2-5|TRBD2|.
TGCGCCACTTCGACTAGCGGGGCGAGAGAGGAGACCCAGTACTTC
CATSTSGAREETQYF
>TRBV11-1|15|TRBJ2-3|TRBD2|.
TGTGCCAGCGGATATAGCGGGGGGCCAGGAGATACGCAGTATTTT
CASGYSGGPGDTQYF
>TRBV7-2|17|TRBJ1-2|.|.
TGTGCCAGCAGCTTAGCGGCCCGGTGGGAGGCTAACTATGGCTACACCTTC
CASSLAARWEANYGYTF
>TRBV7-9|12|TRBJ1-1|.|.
TGTGCCAGCAGCTTTGGATCGGGTGAAGCTTTCTTT
CASSFGSGEAFF
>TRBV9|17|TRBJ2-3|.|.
TGTGCCAGCAGCGACAACCCCCTGCGGGGCCACACAGATACGCAGTATTTT
CASSDNPLRGHTDTQYF
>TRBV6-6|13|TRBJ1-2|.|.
TGTGCCAGCAGTTACCCCAAGACAGATGGCTACACCTTC
CASSYPKTDGYTF
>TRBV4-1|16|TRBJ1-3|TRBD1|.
TGCGCCAGCAGCCAGAGGACAGGGGGATCTGGAAACACCATATATTTT
CASSQRTGGSGNTIYF
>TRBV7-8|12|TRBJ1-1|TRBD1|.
TGTGCCAGCAGCCGGACAGGTTGGGAAGCTTTCTTT
CASSRTGWEAFF
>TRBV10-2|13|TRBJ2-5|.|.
TGCGCCAGCAGTACGTTCCTACGGGAGACCCAGTACTTC
CASSTFLRETQYF
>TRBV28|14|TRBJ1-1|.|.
TGTGCCAGCAGTGACATCTCCGATCCCTGGAAAGCTTTCTTT
CASSDISDPWKAFF
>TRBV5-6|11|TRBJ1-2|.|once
TGTGCCAGCACCCGGGACTATGGCTACACCTTC
CASTRDYGYTF
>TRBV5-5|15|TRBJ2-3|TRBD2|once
TGTGCCAGCAGCTTTGTAGCGGGGGGAACAGATACGCAGTATTTT
CASSFVAGGTDTQYF